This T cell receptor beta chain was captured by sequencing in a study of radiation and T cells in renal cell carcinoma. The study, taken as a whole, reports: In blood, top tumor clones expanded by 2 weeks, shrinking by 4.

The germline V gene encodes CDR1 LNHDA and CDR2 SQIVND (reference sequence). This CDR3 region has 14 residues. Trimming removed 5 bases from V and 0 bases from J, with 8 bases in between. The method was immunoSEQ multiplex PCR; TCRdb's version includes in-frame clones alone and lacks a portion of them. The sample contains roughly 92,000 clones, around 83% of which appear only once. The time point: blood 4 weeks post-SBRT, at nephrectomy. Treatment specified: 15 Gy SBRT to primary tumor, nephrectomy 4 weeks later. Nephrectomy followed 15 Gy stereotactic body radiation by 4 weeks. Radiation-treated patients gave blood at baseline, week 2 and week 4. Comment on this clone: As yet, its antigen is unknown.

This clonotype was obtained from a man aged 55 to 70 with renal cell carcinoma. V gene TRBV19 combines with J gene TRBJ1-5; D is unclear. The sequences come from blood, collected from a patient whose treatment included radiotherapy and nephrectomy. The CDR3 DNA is TGTGCCAGTAGTTTAGGGAATAGCAATCAGCCCCAGCATTTT. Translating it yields CASSLGNSNQPQHF.